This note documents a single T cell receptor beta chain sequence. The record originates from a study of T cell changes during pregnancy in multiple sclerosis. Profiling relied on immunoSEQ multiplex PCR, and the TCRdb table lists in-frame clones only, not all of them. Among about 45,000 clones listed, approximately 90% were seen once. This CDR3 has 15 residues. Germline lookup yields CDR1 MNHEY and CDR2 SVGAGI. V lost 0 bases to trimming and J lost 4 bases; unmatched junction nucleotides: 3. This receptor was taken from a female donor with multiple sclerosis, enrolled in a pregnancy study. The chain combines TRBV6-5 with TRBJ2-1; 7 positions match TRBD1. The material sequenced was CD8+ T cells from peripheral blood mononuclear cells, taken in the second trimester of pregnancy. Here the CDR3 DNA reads TGTGCCAGCAGTTACTCGAGGGACAGTTACAATGAGCAGTTCTTC. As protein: CASSYSRDSYNEQFF.